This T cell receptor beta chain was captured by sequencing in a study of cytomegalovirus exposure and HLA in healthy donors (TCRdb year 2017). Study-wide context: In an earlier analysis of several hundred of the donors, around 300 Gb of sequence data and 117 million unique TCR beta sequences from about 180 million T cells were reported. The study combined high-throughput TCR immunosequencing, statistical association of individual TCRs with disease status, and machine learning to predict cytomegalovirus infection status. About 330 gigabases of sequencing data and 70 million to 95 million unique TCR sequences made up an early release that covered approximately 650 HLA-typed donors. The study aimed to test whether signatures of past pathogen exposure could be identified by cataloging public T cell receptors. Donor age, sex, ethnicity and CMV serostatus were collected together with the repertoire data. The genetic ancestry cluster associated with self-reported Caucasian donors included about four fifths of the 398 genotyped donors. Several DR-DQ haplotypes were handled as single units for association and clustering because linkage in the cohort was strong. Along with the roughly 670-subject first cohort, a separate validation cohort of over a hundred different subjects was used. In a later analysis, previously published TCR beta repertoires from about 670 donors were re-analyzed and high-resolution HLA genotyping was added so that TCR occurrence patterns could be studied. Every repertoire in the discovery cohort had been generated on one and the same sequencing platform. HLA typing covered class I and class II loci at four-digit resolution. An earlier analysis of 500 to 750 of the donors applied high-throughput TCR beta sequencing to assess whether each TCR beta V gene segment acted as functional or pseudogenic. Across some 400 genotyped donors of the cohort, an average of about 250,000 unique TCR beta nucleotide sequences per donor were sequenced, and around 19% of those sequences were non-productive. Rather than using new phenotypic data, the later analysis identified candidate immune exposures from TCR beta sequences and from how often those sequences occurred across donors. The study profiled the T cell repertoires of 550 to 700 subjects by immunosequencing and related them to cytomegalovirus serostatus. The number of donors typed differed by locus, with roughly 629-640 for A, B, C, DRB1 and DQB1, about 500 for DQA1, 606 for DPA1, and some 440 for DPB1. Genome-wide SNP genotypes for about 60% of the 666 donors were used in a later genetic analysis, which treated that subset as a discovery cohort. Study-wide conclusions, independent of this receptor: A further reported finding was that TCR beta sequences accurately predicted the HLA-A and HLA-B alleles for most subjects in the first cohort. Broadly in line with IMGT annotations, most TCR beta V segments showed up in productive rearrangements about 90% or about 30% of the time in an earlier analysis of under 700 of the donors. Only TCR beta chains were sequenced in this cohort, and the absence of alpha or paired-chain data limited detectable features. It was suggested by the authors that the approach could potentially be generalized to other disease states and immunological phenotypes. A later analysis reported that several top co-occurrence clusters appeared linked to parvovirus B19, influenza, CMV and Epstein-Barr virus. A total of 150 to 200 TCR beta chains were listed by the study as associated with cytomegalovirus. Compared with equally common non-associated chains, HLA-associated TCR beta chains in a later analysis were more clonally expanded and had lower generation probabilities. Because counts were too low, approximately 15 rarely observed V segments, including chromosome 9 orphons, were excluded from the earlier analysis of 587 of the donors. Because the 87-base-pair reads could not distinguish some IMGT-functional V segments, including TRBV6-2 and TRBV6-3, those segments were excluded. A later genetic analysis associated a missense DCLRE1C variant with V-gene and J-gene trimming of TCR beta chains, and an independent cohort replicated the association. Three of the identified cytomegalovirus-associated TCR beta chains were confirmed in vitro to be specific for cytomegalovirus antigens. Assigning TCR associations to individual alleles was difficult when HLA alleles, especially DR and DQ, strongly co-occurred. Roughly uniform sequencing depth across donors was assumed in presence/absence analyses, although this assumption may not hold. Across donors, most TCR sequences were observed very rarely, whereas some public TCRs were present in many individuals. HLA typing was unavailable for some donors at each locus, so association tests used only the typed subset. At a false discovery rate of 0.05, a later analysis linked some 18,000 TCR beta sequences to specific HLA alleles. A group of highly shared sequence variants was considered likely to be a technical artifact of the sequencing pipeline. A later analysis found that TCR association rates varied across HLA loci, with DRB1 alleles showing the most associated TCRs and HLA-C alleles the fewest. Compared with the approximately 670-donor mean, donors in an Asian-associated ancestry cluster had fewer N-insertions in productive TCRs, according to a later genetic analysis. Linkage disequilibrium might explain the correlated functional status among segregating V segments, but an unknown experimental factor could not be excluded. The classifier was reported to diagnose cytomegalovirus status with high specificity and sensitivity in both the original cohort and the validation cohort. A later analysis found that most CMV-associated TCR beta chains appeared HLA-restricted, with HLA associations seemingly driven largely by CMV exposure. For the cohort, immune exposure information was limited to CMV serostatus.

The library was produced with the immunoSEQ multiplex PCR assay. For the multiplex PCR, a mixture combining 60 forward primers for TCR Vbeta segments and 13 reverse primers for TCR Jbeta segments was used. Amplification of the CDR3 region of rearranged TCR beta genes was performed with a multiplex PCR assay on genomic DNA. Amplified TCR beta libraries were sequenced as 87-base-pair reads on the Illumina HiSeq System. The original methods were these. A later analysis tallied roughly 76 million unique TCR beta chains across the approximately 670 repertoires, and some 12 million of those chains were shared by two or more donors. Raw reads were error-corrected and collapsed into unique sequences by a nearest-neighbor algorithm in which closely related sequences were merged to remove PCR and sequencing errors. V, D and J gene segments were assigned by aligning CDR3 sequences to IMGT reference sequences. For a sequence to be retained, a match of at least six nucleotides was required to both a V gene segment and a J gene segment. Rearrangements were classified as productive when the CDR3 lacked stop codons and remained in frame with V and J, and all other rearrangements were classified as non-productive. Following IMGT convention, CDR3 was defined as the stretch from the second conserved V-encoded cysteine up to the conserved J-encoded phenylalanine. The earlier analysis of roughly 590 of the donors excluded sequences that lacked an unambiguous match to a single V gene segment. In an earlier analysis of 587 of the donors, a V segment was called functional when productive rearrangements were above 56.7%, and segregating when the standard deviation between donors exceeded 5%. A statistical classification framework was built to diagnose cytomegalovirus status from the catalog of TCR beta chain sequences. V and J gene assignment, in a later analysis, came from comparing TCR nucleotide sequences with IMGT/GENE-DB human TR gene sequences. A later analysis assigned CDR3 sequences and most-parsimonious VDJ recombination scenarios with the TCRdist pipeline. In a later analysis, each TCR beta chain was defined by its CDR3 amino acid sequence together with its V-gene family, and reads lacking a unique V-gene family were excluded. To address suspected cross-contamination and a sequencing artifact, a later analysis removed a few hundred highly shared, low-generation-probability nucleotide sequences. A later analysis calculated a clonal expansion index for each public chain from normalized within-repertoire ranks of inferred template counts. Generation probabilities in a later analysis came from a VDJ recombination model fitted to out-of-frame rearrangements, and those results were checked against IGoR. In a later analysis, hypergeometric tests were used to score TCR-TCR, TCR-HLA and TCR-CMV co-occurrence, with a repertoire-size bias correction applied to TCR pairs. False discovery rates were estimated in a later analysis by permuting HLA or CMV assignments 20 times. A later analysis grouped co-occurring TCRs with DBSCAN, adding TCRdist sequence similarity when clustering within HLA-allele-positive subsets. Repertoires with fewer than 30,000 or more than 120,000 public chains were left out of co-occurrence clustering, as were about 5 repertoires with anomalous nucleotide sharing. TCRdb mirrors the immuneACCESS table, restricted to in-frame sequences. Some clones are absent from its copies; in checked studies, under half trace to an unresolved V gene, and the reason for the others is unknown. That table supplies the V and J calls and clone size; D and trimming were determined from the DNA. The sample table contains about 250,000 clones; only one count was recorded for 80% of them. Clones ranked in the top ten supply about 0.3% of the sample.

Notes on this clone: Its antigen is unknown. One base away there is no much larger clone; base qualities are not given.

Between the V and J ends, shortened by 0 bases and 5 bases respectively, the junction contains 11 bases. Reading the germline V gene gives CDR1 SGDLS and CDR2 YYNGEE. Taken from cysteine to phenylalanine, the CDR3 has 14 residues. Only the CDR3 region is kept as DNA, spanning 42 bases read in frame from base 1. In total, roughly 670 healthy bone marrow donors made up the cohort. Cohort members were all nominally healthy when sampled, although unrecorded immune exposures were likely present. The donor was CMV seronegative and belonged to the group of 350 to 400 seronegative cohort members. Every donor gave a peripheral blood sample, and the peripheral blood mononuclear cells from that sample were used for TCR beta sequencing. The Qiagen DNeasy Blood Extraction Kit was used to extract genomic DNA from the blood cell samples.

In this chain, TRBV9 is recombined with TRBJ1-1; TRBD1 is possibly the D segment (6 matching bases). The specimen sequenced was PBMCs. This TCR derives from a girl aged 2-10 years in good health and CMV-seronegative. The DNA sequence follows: TGTGCCAGCAGCGTAGAAGGGACATCGACTGAAGCTTTCTTT. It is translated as CASSVEGTSTEAFF.